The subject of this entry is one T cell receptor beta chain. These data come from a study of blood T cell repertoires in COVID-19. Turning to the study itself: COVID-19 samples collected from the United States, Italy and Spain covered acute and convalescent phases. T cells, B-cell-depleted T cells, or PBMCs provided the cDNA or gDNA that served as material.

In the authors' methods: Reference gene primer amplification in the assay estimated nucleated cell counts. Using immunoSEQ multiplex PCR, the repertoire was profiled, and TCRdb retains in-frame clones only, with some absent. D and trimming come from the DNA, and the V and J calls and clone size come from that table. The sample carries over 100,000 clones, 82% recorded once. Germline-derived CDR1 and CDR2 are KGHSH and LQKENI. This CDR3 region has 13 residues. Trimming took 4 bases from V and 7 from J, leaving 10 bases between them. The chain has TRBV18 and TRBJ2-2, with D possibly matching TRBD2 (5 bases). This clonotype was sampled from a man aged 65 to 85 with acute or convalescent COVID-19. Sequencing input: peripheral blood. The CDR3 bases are TGTGCCAGCTCACAAGACGGAGGCGGGGAGCTGTTTTTT. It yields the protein CASSQDGGGELFF. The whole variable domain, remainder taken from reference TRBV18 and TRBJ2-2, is NAGVMQNPRHLVRRRGQEARLRCSPMKGHSHVYWYRQLPEEGLKFMVYLQKENIIDESGMPKERFSAEFPKEGPSILRIQQVVRGDSAAYFCASSQDGGGELFFGEGSRLTVL.